One T cell receptor (beta chain) is described in this entry. What it binds is not known. The data belong to a study of T cell responses to AZD1222 COVID-19 vaccine. Study-wide points: Epitopes outside B.1.351 and B.1.1.7 mutated regions reportedly drew nearly half of spike TCRs. The donor group comprised mostly white British people and more females; the analysis possibly underestimated clonal diversity. Spike-wide vaccine-associated CD4 TCRs dominated at 160-218 and 743-854.

Measured with immunoSEQ multiplex PCR; TCRdb has only the in-frame clones, and not every one. This sample yields roughly 90,000 clones, of which approximately 89% are seen a single time; roughly 5.2% belongs to the top ten. This CDR3 has 16 residues. V lost 0 bases and J 4 bases, leaving 15 bases between the germline ends. CDR1 SEHNR and CDR2 FQNEAQ come from the germline V gene (reference sequence). The sample consisted of peripheral blood, taken 28 days after the second AZD1222 dose. The genes are TRBV7-9 and TRBJ2-5; D is perhaps TRBD1 (8 bases). The receptor was isolated from an adult who received the AZD1222 COVID-19 vaccine. CDR3 loop: CASSLALQGEGETQYF. The CDR3 DNA reads TGTGCCAGCAGCTTAGCCCTACAGGGGGAGGGAGAGACCCAGTACTTC. Full variable domain (rest looked up from reference TRBV7-9 and TRBJ2-5): DTGVSQNPRHKITKRGQNVTFRCDPISEHNRLYWYRQTLGQGPEFLTYFQNEAQLEKSRLLSDRFSAERPKGSFSTLEIQRTEQGDSAMYLCASSLALQGEGETQYFGPGTRLLVL.